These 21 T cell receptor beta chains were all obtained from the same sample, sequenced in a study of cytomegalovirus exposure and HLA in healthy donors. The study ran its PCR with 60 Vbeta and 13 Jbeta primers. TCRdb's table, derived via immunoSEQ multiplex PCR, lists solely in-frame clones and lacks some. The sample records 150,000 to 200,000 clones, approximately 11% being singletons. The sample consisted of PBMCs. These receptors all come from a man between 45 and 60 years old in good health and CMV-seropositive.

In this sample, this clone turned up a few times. The CDR3: CASSPEAGGQDTDTQYF. DNA for the CDR3: TGTGCCAGCAGCCCCGAGGCGGGGGGCCAGGATACAGATACGCAGTATTTT. The rearrangement joins TRBV5-6 to TRBJ2-3; TRBD2 matches at 8 bases. The CDR3 runs to 17 residues. Per germline, CDR1 SGHDT and CDR2 YYEEEE. V gave up 4 bases and J gave up 3 bases; unmatched junction bases: 13.

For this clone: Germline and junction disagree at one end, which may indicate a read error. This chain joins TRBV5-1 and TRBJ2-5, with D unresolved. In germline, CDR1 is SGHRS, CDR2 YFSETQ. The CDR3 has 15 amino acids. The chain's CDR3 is CASSLALGGQGTQYF. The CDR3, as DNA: TGCGCCAGCAGCTTGGCCCTAGGTGGCCAAGGGACCCAGTACTTC.

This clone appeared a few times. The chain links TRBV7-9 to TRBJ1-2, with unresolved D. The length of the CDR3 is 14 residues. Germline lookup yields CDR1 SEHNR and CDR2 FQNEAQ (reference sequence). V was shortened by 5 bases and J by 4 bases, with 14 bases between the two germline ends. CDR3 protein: CASSPFARSYGYTF. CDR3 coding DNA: TGTGCCAGCAGCCCTTTCGCCCGCAGCTATGGCTACACCTTC.

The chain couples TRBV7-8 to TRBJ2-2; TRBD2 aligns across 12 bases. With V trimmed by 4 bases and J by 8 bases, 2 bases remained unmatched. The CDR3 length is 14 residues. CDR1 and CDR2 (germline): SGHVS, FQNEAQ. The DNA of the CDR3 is TGTGCCAGCAGCTATGGGACTAGCGGGGGGGAGCTGTTTTTT. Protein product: CASSYGTSGGELFF.

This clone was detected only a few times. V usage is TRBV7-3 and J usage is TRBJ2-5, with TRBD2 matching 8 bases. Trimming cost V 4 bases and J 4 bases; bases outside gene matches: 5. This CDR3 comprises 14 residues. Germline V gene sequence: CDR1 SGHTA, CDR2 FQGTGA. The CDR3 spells CASSSAGGPETQYF. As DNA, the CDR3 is TGTGCCAGCAGCTCCGCGGGGGGCCCAGAGACCCAGTACTTC.

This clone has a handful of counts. As DNA, the CDR3 is TGTGCCATCAGTGATAAGACATCTGGCTACACCTTC. Amino acids: CAISDKTSGYTF. This chain links TRBV10-3 with TRBJ1-2; D is unclear. Germline CDR1 and CDR2: ENHRY and SYGVKD. The CDR3 covers 12 residues. Trimming took 3 bases from V and 7 from J, leaving 9 bases between them.

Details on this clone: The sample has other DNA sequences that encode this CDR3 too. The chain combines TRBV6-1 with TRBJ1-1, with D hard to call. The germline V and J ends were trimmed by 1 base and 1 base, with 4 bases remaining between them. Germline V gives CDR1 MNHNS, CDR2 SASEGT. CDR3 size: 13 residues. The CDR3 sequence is CASSEVRNTEAFF. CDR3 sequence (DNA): TGTGCCAGCAGTGAAGTCAGGAACACTGAAGCTTTCTTT.

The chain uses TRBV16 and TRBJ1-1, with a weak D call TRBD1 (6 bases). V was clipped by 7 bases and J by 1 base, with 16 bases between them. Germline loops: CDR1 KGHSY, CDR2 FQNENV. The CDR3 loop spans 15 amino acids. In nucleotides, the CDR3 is TGTGCCAGCACCCTCTCCGGGACACAGAACACTGAAGCTTTCTTT. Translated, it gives CASTLSGTQNTEAFF.

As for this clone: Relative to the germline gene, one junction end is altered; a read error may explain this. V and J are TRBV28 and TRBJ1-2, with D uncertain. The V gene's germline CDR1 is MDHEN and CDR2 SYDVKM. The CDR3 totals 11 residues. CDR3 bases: TGTGTCAGCAGTTATATCAGTGGCTACACCTTC. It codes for CVSSYISGYTF.

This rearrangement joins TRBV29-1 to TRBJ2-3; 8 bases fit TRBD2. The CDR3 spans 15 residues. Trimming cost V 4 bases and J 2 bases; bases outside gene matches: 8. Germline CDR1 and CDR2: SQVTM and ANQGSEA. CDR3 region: CSVARAGGTTDTQYF. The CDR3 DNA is TGCAGCGTTGCTCGCGCGGGGGGTACCACAGATACGCAGTATTTT.

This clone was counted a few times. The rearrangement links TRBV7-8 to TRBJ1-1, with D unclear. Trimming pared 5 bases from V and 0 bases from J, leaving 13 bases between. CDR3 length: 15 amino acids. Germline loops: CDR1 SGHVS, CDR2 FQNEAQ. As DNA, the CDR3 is TGTGCCAGCAGCCCGCCGCCCGGGTTGAACACTGAAGCTTTCTTT. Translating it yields CASSPPPGLNTEAFF. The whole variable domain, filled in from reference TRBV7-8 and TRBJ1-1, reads GAGVSQSPRYKVAKRGQDVALRCDPISGHVSLFWYQQALGQGPEFLTYFQNEAQLDKSGLPSDRFFAERPEGSVSTLKIQRTQQEDSAVYLCASSPPPGLNTEAFFGQGTRLTVV.

In DNA form, the CDR3 reads TGCGCCAGCAGCCAAGAATTGGGCAGGGGGAACACTGAAGCTTTCTTT. Its protein is CASSQELGRGNTEAFF. This chain uses TRBV4-3 with TRBJ1-1; D might be TRBD1 (6 bases). The CDR3 has 16 residues. The V gene lost 0 bases and the J gene lost 1 base, with 12 bases spanning the gap. Germline V gives CDR1 LGHNA, CDR2 YSLEER.

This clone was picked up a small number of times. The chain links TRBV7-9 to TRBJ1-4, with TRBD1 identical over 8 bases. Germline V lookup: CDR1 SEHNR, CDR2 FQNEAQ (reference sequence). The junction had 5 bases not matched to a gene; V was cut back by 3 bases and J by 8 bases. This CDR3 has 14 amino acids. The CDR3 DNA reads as TGTGCCAGCAGCTTTAGACAGGGGCACGAAAAACTGTTTTTT. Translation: CASSFRQGHEKLFF.

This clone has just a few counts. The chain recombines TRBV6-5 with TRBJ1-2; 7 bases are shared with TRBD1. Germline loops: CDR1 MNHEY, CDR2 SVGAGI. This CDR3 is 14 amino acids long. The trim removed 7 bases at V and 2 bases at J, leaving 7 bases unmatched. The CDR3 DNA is TGTGCCAGCACCCAGAGGGGGCGGAACTATGGCTACACCTTC. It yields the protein CASTQRGRNYGYTF.

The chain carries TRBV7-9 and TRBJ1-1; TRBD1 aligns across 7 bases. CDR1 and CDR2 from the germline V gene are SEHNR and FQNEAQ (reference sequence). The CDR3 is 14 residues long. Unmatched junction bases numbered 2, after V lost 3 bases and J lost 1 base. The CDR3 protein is CASSFDRANTEAFF. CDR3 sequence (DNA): TGTGCCAGCAGCTTCGACAGGGCGAACACTGAAGCTTTCTTT.

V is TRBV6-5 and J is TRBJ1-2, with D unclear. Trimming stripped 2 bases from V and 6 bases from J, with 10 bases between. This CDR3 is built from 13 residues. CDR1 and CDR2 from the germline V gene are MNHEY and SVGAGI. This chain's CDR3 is CASSYRVENGYTF. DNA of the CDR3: TGTGCCAGCAGTTACCGGGTTGAGAATGGCTACACCTTC.

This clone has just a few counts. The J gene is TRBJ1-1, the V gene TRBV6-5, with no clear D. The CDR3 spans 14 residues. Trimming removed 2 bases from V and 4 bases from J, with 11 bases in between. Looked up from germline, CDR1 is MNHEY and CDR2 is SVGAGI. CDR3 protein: CASSYDKYSTEAFF. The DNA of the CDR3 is TGTGCCAGCAGTTACGACAAATATAGCACTGAAGCTTTCTTT.

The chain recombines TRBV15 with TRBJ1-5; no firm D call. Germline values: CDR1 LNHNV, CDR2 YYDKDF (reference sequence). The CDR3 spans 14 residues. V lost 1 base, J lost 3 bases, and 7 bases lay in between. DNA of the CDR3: TGTGCCACCAGCAGAGGAGTTTTCAATCAGCCCCAGCATTTT. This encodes CATSRGVFNQPQHF. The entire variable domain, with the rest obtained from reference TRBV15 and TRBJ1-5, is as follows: DAMVIQNPRYQVTQFGKPVTLSCSQTLNHNVMYWYQQKSSQAPKLLFHYYDKDFNNEADTPDNFQSRRPNTSFCFLDIRSPGLGDTAMYLCATSRGVFNQPQHFGDGTRLSIL.

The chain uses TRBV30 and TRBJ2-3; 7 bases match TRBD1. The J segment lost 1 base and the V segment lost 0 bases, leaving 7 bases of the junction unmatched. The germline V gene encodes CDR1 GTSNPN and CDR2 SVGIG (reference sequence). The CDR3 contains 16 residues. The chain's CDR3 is CAWSVNRGLRTDTQYF. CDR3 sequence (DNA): TGTGCCTGGAGTGTGAACAGGGGATTGCGCACAGATACGCAGTATTTT.

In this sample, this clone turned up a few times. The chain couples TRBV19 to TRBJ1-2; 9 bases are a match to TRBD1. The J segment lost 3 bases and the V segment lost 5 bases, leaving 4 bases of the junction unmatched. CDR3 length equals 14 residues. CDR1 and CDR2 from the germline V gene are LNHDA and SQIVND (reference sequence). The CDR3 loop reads CASSFGQGYYGYTF. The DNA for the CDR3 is TGTGCCAGTAGTTTCGGACAGGGGTACTATGGCTACACCTTC.

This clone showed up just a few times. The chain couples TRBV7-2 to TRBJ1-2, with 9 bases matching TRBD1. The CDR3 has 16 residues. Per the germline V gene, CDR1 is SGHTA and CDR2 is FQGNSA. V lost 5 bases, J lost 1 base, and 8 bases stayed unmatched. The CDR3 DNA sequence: TGTGCCAGCAGCCCCGGGACAGGGCGATTTAACTATGGCTACACCTTC. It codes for CASSPGTGRFNYGYTF.